What follows is one TCR beta chain and its context. This clonotype was seen ten or more times. The antigen it binds to is not known. No much larger clonotype is one base removed from it; base qualities were not supplied. A patient counted as having stable Graves' hyperthyroidism if no progression to ophthalmopathy occurred over 18 months of follow-up. Hyperthyroidism patients were aged 18 to 65 years and newly diagnosed, with disease duration of less than 2 months. Any patient with an uncontrolled infection, another autoimmune disease, pregnancy or lactation was excluded. Diagnoses were based on clinical symptoms, serum thyroxine and TRAb, thyroid ultrasound and orbital computed tomography. PBMCs were separated from 8 to 10 ml of fresh peripheral blood using Ficoll-Paque density gradient centrifugation. Trizol reagent was used to extract total RNA, and RNA quality was then checked on an Agilent 2100 Bioanalyzer.

This specimen comes from a study of T cells in Graves' hyperthyroidism and ophthalmopathy (dated by TCRdb to between 2018 and 2020). Regarding the complete study: Peripheral blood was collected at initial diagnosis, before any treatment. A discovery cohort of around 100 patients, approximately 45 with Graves' ophthalmopathy and approximately 55 with stable Graves' hyperthyroidism, was used to find distinguishing TCR V-J signatures. Whether ophthalmopathy could be predicted prospectively was tested in an independent validation cohort made up of roughly 20 hyperthyroidism patients plus 17 patients who later progressed to ophthalmopathy. The 95 to 100 discovery patients were randomly divided into training and test sets at a 7:3 ratio. In six Graves' hyperthyroidism patients, the study also compared T-cell repertoires from thyroid tissue with T-cell repertoires from blood. Once sampling was done, hyperthyroidism patients were given methimazole at a starting dose of 30 mg daily, whereas ophthalmopathy patients were given high-dose intravenous methylprednisolone. According to the paper, TCR Vbeta CDR3 sequencing was carried out on over 130 peripheral blood samples, which came from about 45 ophthalmopathy, 70 to 80 hyperthyroidism and approximately 17 progressor patients.

Measured from the cysteine to the phenylalanine, the CDR3 is 13 residues long. Kept here is only the CDR3 DNA, which spans 39 bases and is read in frame from base 1. The germline V gene encodes CDR1 SEHNR and CDR2 FQNEAQ (reference sequence). Relative to germline, V is 5 bases shorter and J is 3 bases shorter, with 8 bases between their ends. What the study reported, not specific to this receptor: Ophthalmopathy was separated from stable hyperthyroidism by a 13 V-J signature model, with 85% to 90% sensitivity and about 81% specificity obtained in cross-validation and 80%/75% obtained in testing. In validation, the model predicted progression to ophthalmopathy a median of about 6.5 months before onset, with approximately 71% sensitivity and about 72% specificity. No statistical method was used to set the sample size in advance, and investigators knew the group allocation. Most expanded thyroid clonotypes (frequency above 0.001) were also detected in blood, a finding suggesting that blood repertoires may reflect thyroid immune responses.

Amplification of TCR beta CDR3 regions was carried out from RNA transcripts. The TCR CDR3 was subjected to a first round of RT-PCR using the HTBI primer set and the Qiagen OneStep RT-PCR kit. Libraries were constructed in a second round of multiplex PCR, after which size selection and purification were performed. Paired-end sequencing of the libraries was performed with 100 bp reads on an Illumina HiSeq2000. From the authors' description of their analysis: SOAPnuke was used to process the raw data, removing reads that contained adapters or uncalled bases, had a mean Phred below 15, or lacked an exact match to the constant primer or identifier. High-quality paired reads were merged using COPE v1.2.5, and each unique nucleotide sequence was defined as a clonotype. MiTCR v1.1 was used to align the clonotypes against IMGT TRBV, TRBD and TRBJ reference segments. Only V-J combinations with frequency above 0.0001, covering 99% to 99.2% of repertoires, were analysed. The TCS score was defined as F50 (clonal expansion) divided by E x V (chaos), with BLOSUM62-based TCRdist calculated between CDR3 peptides within each V-J. Welch's t-statistics and random forest reduced approximately 520 V-J features to roughly 13, which were used in a naive Bayes classifier (R e1071). Thyroid-blood repertoire similarity was quantified with the Morisita-Horn index. TCRdb reprocessed the public reads (quality trimming at Q25 with fastp, clone calling with MiXCR) and kept in-frame beta chains. Rows merge per CDR3 protein into single entries with the most common DNA and genes. TCRdb's processing, not the study's, gives the V and J calls here. The table for this sample lists hundreds of thousands of distinct CDR3 sequences; over 35% of them were counted only once. The ten largest make up approximately 8.7% of the sample.

The V and J segments used are TRBV7-9 and TRBJ1-5; the D gene assignment is ambiguous. The sequence derives from a man aged 18 to 29 with Graves' hyperthyroidism. Sequencing used blood. The CDR3 region reads CASSPSPNQPQHF. The nucleotide sequence reads as follows: TGTGCCAGCAGCCCTAGCCCCAATCAGCCCCAGCATTTT.